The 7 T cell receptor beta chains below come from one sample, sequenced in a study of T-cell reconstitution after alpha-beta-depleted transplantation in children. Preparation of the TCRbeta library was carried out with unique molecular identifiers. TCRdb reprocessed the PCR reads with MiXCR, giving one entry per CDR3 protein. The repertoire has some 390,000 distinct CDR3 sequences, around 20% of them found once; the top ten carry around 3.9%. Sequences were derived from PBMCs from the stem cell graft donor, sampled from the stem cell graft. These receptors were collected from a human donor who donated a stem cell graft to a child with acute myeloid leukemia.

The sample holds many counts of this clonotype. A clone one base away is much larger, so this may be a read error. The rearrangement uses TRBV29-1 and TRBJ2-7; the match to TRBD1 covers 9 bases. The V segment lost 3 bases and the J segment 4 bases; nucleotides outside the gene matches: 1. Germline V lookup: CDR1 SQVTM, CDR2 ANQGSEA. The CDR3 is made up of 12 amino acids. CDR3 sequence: CSVEGQGYEQYF. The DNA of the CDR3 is TGCAGCGTTGAGGGACAGGGTTACGAGCAGTACTTC.

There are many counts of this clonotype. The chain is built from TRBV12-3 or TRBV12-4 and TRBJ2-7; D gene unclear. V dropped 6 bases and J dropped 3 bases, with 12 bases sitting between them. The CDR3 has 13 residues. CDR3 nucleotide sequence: TGTGCCAGCAGGTTGGGGTTGTACTACGAGCAGTACTTC. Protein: CASRLGLYYEQYF.

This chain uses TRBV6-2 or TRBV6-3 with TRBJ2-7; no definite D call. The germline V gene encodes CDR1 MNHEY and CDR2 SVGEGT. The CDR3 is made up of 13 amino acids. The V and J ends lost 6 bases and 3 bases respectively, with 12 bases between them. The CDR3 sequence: CASSSLVFYEQYF. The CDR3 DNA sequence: TGTGCCAGCAGCAGTCTAGTCTTCTACGAGCAGTACTTC.

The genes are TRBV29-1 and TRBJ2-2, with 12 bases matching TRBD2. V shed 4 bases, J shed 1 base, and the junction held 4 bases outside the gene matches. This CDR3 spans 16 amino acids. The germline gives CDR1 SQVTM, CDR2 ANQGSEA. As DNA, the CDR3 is TGCAGCGTTGCCGCTAGCGGGAGGGGGAACACCGGGGAGCTGTTTTTT. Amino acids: CSVAASGRGNTGELFF.

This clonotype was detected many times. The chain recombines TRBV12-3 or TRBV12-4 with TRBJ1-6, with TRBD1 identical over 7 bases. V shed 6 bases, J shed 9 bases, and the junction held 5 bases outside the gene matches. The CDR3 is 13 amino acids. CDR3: CASRGDSSSPLHF. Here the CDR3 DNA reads TGTGCCAGCAGGGGGGACAGCTCTTCACCCCTCCACTTT.

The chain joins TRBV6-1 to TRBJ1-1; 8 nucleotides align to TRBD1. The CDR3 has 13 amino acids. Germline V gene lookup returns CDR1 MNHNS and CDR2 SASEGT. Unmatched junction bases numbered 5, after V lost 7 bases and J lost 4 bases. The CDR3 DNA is TGTGCCAGCATAAGCAGGGGGCCCACTGAAGCTTTCTTT. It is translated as CASISRGPTEAFF.

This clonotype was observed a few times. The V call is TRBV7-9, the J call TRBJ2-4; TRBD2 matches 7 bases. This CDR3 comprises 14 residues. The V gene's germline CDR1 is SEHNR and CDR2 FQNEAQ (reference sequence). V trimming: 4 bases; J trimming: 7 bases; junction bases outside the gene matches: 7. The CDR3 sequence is CASSSGLNFNIQYF. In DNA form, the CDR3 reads TGTGCCAGCAGCTCGGGACTAAACTTTAACATTCAGTACTTC.